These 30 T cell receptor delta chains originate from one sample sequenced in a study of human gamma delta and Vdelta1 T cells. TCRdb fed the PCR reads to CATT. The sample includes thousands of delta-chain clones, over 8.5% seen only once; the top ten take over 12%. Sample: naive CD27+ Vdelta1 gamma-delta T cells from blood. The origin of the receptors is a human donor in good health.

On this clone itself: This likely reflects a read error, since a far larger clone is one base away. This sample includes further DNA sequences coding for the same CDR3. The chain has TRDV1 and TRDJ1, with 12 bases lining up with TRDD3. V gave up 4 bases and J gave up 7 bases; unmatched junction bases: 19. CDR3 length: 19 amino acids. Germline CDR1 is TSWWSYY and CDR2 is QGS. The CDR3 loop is CALGATLSRTGGYKGKLIF. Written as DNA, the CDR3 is TGTGCTCTTGGGGCTACCCTGTCCCGAACTGGGGGATACAAAGGTAAACTCATCTTT.

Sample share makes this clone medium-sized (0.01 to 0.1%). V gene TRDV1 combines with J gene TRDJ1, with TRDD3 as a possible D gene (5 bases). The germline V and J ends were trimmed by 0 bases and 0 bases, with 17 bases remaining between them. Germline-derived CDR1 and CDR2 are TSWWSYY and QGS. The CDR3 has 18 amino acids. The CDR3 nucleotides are TGTGCTCTTGGGGAACTCATACGTCCGGGCCCCGACACCGATAAACTCATCTTT. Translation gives CALGELIRPGPDTDKLIF.

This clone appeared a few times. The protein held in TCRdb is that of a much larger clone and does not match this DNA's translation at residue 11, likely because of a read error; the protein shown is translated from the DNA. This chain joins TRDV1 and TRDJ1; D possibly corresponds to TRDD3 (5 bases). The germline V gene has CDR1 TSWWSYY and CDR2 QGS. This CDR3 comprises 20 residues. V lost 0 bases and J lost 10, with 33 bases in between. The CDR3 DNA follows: TGTGCTCTTGGGGAACTCAGGCCCCTCCGAATGGGGAGAGCTGTAAACGGACTCATCTTT. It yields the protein CALGELRPLRMGRAVNGLIF.

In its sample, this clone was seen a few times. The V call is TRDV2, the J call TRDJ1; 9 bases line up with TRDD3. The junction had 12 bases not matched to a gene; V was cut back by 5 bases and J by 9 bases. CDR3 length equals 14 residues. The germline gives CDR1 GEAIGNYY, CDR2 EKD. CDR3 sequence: CACASTGGANQLIF. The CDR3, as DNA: TGTGCCTGTGCCAGTACTGGGGGAGCCAACCAACTCATCTTT.

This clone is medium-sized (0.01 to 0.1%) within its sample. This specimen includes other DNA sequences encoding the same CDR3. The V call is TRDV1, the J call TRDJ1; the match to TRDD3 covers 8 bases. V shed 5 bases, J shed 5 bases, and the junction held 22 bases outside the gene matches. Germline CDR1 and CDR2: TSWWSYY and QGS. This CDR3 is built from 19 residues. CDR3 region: CALGKRGKGPTGGSDKLIF. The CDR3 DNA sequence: TGTGCTCTTGGGAAAAGGGGTAAAGGGCCTACTGGGGGGTCTGATAAACTCATCTTT.

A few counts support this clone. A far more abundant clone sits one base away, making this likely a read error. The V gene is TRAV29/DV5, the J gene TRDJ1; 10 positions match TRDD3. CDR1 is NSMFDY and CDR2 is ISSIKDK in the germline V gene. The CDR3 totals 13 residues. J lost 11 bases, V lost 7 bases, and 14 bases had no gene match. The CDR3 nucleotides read TGTGCACCCCTATGGGGGATACACCGCGAGCTCATCTTT. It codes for CAPLWGIHRELIF. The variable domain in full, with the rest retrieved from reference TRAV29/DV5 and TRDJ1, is DQQVKQNSPSLSVQEGRISILNCDYTNSMFDYFLWYKKYPAEGPTFLISISSIKDKNEDGRFTVFLNKSAKHLSLHIVPSQPGDSAVYFCAPLWGIHRELIFGKGTRVTVEP.

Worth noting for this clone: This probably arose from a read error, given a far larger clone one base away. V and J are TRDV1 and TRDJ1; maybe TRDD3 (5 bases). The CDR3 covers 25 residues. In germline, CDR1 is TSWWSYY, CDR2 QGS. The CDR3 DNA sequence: TGTGCTCTTGGGGATCAACACCCCGCGCGGCTGGCAGGATCTACCTTGGGGCCCAGTACCGATAAACCCATCTTT. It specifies CALGDQHPARLAGSTLGPSTDKPIF.

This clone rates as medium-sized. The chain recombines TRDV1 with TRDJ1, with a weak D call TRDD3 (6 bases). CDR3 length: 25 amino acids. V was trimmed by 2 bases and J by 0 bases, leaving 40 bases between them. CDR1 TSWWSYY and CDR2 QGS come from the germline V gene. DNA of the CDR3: TGTGCTCTTGGGGAATGGAAGTGGGGGGGAAGAAAACTTACTATCATGAGGGGATACACCGATAAACTCATCTTT. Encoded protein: CALGEWKWGGRKLTIMRGYTDKLIF.

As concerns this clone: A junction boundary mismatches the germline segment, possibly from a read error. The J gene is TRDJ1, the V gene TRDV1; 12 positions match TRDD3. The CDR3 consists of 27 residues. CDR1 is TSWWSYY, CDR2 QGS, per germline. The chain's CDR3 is CALGELVGLRSGTGGYNRKWGTNKLIF. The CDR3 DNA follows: TGTGCTCTTGGGGAACTAGTAGGGCTACGATCGGGTACTGGGGGATACAATAGAAAATGGGGCACCAATAAACTCATCTTT.

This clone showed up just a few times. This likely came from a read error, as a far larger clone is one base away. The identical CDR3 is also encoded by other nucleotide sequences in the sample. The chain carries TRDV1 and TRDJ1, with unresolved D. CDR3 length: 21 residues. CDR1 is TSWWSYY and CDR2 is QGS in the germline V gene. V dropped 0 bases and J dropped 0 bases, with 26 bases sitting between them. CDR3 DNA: TGTGCTCTTGGGGAACTACATTCACCCGTCTATCGTACGGGGTACACCGATAAACTCATCTTT. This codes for CALGELHSPVYRTGYTDKLIF.

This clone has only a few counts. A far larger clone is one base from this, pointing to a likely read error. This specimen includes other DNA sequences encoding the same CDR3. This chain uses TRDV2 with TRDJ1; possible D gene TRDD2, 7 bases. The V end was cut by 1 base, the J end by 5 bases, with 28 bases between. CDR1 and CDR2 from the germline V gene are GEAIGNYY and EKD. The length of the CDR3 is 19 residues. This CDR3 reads CACDTVLPHGGTLTDKLIF. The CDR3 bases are TGTGCCTGTGACACTGTCCTTCCTCACGGGGGGACCCTCACAGATAAACTCATCTTT.

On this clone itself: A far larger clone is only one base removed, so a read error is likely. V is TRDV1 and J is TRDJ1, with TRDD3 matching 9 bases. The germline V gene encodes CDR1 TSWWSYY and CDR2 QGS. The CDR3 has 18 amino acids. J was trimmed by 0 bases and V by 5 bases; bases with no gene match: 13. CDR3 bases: TGTGCTCTTGGGAGGTCCCGGGGATACGTGAGAAACACCGATAAACTCATCTTT. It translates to CALGRSRGYVRNTDKLIF.

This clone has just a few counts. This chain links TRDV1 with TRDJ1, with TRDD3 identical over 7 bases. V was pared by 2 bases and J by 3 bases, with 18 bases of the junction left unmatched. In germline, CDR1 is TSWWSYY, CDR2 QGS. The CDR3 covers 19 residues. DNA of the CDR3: TGTGCTCTTGGGGAAAGGGGGTGGGGGAGAACTAAAGAATCCGATAAACTCATCTTT. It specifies CALGERGWGRTKESDKLIF.

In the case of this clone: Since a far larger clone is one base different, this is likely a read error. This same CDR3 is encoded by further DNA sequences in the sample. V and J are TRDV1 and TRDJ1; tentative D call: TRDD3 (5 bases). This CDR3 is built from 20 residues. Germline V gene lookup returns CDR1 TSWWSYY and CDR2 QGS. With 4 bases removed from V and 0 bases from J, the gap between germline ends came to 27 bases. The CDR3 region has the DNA TGTGCTCTTGGGGGGGGGTACAGGCTATGGAGGGGGTCGTACACCGATAAACTCATCTTT. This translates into CALGGGYRLWRGSYTDKLIF.

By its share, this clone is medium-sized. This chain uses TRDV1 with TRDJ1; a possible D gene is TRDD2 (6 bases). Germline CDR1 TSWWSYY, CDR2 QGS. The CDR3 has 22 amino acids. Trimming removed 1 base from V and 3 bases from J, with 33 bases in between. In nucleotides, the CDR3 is TGTGCTCTTGGGGAACCGTACCATTCCTATCCGGGAAGGGCGAGTATCTCCGATAAACTCATCTTT. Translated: CALGEPYHSYPGRASISDKLIF.

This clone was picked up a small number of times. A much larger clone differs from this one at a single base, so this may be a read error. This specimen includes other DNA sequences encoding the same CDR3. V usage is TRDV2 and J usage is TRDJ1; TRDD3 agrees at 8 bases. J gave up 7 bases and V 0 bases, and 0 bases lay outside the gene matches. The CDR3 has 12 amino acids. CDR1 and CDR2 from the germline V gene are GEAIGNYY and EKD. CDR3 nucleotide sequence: TGTGCCTGTGACACCTGGGGGATTAAACTCATCTTT. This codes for CACDTWGIKLIF.

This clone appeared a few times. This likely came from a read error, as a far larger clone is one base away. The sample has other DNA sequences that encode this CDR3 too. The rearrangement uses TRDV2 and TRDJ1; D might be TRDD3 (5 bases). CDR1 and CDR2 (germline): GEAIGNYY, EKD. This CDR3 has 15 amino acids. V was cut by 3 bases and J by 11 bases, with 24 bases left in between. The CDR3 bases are TGTGCCTGTGACTCCACACGGGGAATACCTAAGAGGCTCATCTTT. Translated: CACDSTRGIPKRLIF.

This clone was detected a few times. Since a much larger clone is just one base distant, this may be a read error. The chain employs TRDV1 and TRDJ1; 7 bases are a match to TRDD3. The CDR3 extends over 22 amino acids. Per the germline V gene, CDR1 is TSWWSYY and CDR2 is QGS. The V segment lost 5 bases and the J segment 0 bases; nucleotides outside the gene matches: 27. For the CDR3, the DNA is TGTGCTCTTGGGCCGAAAAGGCCTCCCCCAAAACTGGGGATTACGTACACCGATAAACTCATCTTT. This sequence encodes CALGPKRPPPKLGITYTDKLIF.

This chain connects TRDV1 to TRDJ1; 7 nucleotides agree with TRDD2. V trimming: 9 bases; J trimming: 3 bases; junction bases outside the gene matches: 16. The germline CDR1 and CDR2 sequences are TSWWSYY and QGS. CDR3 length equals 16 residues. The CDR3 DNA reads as TGTGCTCTCAAATCCCCCGTACGTTCCTACCCCGATAAACTCATCTTT. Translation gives CALKSPVRSYPDKLIF.

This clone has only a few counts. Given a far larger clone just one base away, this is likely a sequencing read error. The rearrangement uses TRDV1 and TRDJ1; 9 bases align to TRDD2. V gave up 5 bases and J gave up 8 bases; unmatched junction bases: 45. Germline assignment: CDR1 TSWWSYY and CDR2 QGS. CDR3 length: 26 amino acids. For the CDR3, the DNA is TGTGCTCTTGGGCCTCGAGCCTTCCTACGTTTTTCGAGGGAGGAACGTGGGGCTGGGGGGAAAGAGAAACTCATCTTT. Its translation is CALGPRAFLRFSREERGAGGKEKLIF.

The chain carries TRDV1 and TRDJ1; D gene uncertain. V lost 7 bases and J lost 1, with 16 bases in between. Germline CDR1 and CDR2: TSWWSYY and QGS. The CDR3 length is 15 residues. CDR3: CALVNRLFGTDKLIF. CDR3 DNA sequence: TGTGCTCTTGTTAATCGGTTGTTTGGCACCGATAAACTCATCTTT.

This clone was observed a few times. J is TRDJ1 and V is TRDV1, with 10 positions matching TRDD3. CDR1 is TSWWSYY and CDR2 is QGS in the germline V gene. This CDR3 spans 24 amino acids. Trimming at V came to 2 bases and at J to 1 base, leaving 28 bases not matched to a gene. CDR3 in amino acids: CALGESERYTLLGGYGGSTDKLIF. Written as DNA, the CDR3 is TGTGCTCTTGGGGAATCCGAACGTTACACTTTATTGGGGGGATACGGGGGCTCCACCGATAAACTCATCTTT.

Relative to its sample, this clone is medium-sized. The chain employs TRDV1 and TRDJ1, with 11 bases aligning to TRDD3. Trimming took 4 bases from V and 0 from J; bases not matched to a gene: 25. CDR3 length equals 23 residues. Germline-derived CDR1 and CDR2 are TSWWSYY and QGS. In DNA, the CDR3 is TGTGCTCTTGGGGTCCCGCCCGGTCGCAAACTACTGGGGGATAGGAAGTACACCGATAAACTCATCTTT. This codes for CALGVPPGRKLLGDRKYTDKLIF.

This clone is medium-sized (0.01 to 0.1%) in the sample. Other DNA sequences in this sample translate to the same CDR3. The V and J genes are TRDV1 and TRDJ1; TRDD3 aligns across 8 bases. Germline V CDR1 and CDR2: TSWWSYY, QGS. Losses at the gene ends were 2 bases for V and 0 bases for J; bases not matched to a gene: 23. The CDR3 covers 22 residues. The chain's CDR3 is CALGETRTGPSGDRGYTDKLIF. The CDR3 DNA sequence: TGTGCTCTTGGGGAAACCCGGACTGGCCCCTCGGGGGATAGGGGGTACACCGATAAACTCATCTTT.

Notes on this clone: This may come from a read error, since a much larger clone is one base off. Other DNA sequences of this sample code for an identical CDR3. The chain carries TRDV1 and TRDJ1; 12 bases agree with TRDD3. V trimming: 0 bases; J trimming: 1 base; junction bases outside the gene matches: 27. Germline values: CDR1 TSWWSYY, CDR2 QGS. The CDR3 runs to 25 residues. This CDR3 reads CALGELEGPTRVPWGIRGGTDKLIF. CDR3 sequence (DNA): TGTGCTCTTGGGGAACTAGAGGGTCCTACGCGTGTCCCCTGGGGGATACGCGGTGGCACCGATAAACTCATCTTT.

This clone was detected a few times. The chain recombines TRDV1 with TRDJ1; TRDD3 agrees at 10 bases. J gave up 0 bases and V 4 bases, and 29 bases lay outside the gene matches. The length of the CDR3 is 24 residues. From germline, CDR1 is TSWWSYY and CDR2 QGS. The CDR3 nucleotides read TGTGCTCTTGGGGGTCCTCGCCGTCCTACCCTCCGGGGGATACGCCACTTTTACACCGATAAACTCATCTTT. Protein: CALGGPRRPTLRGIRHFYTDKLIF.

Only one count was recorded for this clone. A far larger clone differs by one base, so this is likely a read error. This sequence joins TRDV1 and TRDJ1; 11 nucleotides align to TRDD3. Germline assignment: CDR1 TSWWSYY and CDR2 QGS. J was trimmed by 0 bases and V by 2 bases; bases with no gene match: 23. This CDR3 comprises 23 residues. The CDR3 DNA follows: TGTGCTCTTGGGGAAGGTCGGTTGAACTTTCTGGGGGATACTCCGAAGTACACCGATAAACTCATCTTT. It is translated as CALGEGRLNFLGDTPKYTDKLIF.

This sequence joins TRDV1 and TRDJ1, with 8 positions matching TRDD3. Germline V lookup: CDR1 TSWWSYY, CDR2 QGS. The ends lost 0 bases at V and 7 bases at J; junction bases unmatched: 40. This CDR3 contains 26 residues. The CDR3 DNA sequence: TGTGCTCTTGGGGAACTAAGGAAGCCTCGGCAAACCCCTCCTGCCCGGGACTGGGGGCGGGAAGCTAAACTCATCTTT. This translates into CALGELRKPRQTPPARDWGREAKLIF.

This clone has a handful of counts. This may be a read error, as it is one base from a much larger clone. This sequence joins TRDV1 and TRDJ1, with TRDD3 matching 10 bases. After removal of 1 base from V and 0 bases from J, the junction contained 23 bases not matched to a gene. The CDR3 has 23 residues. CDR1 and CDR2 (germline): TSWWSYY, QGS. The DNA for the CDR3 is TGTGCTCTTGGGGAACATCCTCAGAAGGGGGGATACGTTGGACCAACCTACACCGATAAACTCATCTTT. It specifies CALGEHPQKGGYVGPTYTDKLIF.

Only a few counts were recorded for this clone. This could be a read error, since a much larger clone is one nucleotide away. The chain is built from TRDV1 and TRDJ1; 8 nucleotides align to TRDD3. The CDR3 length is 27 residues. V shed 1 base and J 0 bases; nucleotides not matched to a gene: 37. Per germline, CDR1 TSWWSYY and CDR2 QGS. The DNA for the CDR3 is TGTGCTCTTGGGGAACGGGACCGGAGTCCCTACGGCTGGGGGAGGGGAAGCGGTTACCTTTACACCGATAAACTCATCTTT. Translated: CALGERDRSPYGWGRGSGYLYTDKLIF.